The T cell receptor beta chain described here comes from a study of blood T cell repertoires in COVID-19. This clone was counted a few times. V shed 1 base and J 9 bases; nucleotides not matched to a gene: 5. This CDR3 has 13 amino acids. Looked up from germline, CDR1 is SGHDT and CDR2 is YYEEEE. Libraries were prepared by immunoSEQ multiplex PCR; TCRdb keeps only in-frame clonotypes and omits some of them. The table has about 480,000 clones, roughly 89% seen once; the top ten hold 7.8%. The source is a woman aged 45-59 years with COVID-19, enrolled during active disease. V and J are TRBV5-6 and TRBJ1-1; 8 bases line up with TRBD1. The sequencing sample was made of peripheral blood. The CDR3 coding sequence is TGTGCCAGCAGCTTGAGACGACAGGGGAAAGCTTTCTTT. Translating gives CASSLRRQGKAFF.